This TCR beta chain was profiled in a study of vaccination and CD4 T cells after COVID-19. Across the whole study: Sampling that followed vaccination took place a median about 71 days after dose two, within a range of 14 to 241. Whole-study findings and limits: Early post-infection timepoints were missing, and relatively few convalescent patients were studied.

The CDR3 has 13 residues. The V end lost 1 base, the J end lost 7 bases, and 11 bases lay between the germline ends. CDR1 is SGHKS, CDR2 YYEKEE, per germline (reference sequence). Treatment denoted: roughly ten-day PBMC culture with coronavirus spike peptide pools or control peptides (ViraFEST assay). ViraFEST used peptide pools to expand antigen-specific T cells and subsequently sequenced their TCRs. Alongside 7.5 to 10 IU/ml IL-2 and 10 ug/ml peptide pools, PBMCs were cultured at two million per well. Points on this clonotype: No antigen is known for it.

An Oncomine TCR Beta short-read assay was used to sequence the DNA from cultured CD4+ T cells. A single record per CDR3 protein comes from TCRdb applying MiXCR to the PCR reads. The table includes approximately 12,000 distinct CDR3 sequences, 58% detected once. Sequenced material: CD4+ T cells from blood, cultured in vitro. The clonotype comes from a human donor who had recovered from COVID-19. The chain couples TRBV5-5 to TRBJ1-2; possibly TRBD1 for D (6 bases). The CDR3 region is CASSLTGAGGYTF. The CDR3 DNA follows: TGTGCCAGCAGCTTGACGGGGGCGGGTGGCTACACCTTC.